The 26 T cell receptor beta chains in this list originate from one sample, sequenced in a study of blood T cell repertoires in COVID-19. Assay: immunoSEQ multiplex PCR; the TCRdb copy retains only in-frame clones and omits some. The sample gives about 200,000 clones, about nine tenths of which show up once; roughly 6.7% is in the top ten. Sequenced: peripheral blood. Every receptor here comes from a man aged 40-49 years with acute or convalescent COVID-19.

V gene TRBV4-3 combines with J gene TRBJ2-3; possible D gene TRBD1, 6 bases. V lost 2 bases, J lost 0 bases, and 12 bases lay in between. The CDR3 has 16 residues. Germline V gene sequence: CDR1 LGHNA, CDR2 YSLEER. The CDR3 sequence: CASSQRQAVSTDTQYF. Written as DNA, the CDR3 is TGCGCCAGCAGCCAAAGACAGGCCGTTAGCACAGATACGCAGTATTTT.

The rearrangement uses TRBV7-9 and TRBJ2-3, with TRBD2 identical over 10 bases. The CDR3 is 17 amino acids. V lost 4 bases to trimming and J lost 4 bases; unmatched junction nucleotides: 11. Germline V gene sequence: CDR1 SEHNR, CDR2 FQNEAQ (reference sequence). This CDR3 reads CASSSWLTTSGADTQYF. Here the CDR3 DNA reads TGTGCCAGCAGCTCCTGGCTTACCACTAGCGGGGCAGATACGCAGTATTTT.

The V call is TRBV3-1 (or the pseudogene TRBV3-2), the J call TRBJ1-1; TRBD1 matches 7 bases. In germline, CDR1 is LGHDT, CDR2 YNNKEL (reference sequence). V lost 0 bases and J lost 11; bases outside the gene matches: 6. This CDR3 is built from 13 residues. The CDR3 nucleotides are TGTGCCAGCAGCCAAGAGAGGAGGGGGCATGCTTTCTTT. Translation gives CASSQERRGHAFF.

This chain connects TRBV25-1 to TRBJ2-5, with 7 bases that match TRBD1. This CDR3 contains 14 residues. CDR1 is MGHDK and CDR2 is SYGVNS in the germline V gene. The V gene end was trimmed by 4 bases and the J gene end by 2 bases; junction bases not matched to a gene: 4. Here the CDR3 DNA reads TGTGCCAGCAGTGGGGTGGGACAGCAAGAGACCCAGTACTTC. It encodes CASSGVGQQETQYF.

The chain recombines TRBV2 with TRBJ1-2; 8 nucleotides line up with TRBD1. This CDR3 region has 12 residues. In germline, CDR1 is SNHLY, CDR2 FYNNEI. V was pared by 8 bases and J by 7 bases, with 6 bases of the junction left unmatched. This chain's CDR3 is CASRQGSGGYTF. The CDR3 DNA reads TGTGCCAGCCGACAGGGGTCTGGTGGCTACACCTTC.

This clone was recorded only once. This sequence joins TRBV10-3 and TRBJ1-5; 12 nucleotides match TRBD1. CDR1 ENHRY and CDR2 SYGVKD come from the germline V gene. This CDR3 is 14 amino acids long. The V gene end was trimmed by 10 bases and the J gene end by 5 bases; junction bases not matched to a gene: 6. CDR3 nucleotides: TGTGCCAACACGGGACAGGGGGCCCATCAGCCCCAGCATTTT. Translating it yields CANTGQGAHQPQHF.

This clone was observed a single time. The rearrangement links TRBV29-1 to TRBJ2-7, with D possibly TRBD1 on 6 matching bases. V was shortened by 4 bases and J by 2 bases, with 15 bases between the two germline ends. The CDR3 is 14 amino acids. Germline CDR1 reads SQVTM; CDR2 reads ANQGSEA. Here the CDR3 DNA reads TGCAGCGTTGCCCCAGGGGCGAGGGCCTACGAGCAGTACTTC. Its protein product is CSVAPGARAYEQYF.

The chain carries TRBV4-2 and TRBJ2-7; 11 bases agree with TRBD2. From germline, CDR1 is LGHNA and CDR2 YNFKEQ. This CDR3 comprises 15 residues. V was clipped by 3 bases and J by 3 bases; unmatched bases: 4. The CDR3 is CASSHGTSGDYEQYF. CDR3 coding DNA: TGTGCCAGCAGCCACGGGACTAGCGGTGACTACGAGCAGTACTTC.

The rearrangement uses TRBV7-9 and TRBJ2-5, with 7 bases aligning to TRBD2. This CDR3 has 17 residues. Germline V gene sequence: CDR1 SEHNR, CDR2 FQNEAQ (reference sequence). Unmatched junction bases numbered 14, after V lost 5 bases and J lost 2 bases. The CDR3 DNA is TGTGCCAGCAGCCTATCACCGGGGGGACGGGGTCAAGAGACCCAGTACTTC. Translating it yields CASSLSPGGRGQETQYF.

The CDR3 loop reads CASSENRVPNQPQHF. The CDR3 DNA sequence: TGTGCCAGCTCAGAAAACAGGGTGCCCAATCAGCCCCAGCATTTT. The genes are TRBV18 and TRBJ1-5; D perhaps matches TRBD1 (6 bases). Trimming pared 5 bases from V and 3 bases from J, leaving 14 bases between. The CDR3 loop spans 15 amino acids. Germline-derived CDR1 and CDR2 are KGHSH and LQKENI. Drawing the rest from reference TRBV18 and TRBJ1-5, the complete variable domain is NAGVMQNPRHLVRRRGQEARLRCSPMKGHSHVYWYRQLPEEGLKFMVYLQKENIIDESGMPKERFSAEFPKEGPSILRIQQVVRGDSAAYFCASSENRVPNQPQHFGDGTRLSIL.

The chain joins TRBV2 to TRBJ2-5; D gene ambiguous. With 6 bases removed from V and 2 bases from J, the gap between germline ends came to 4 bases. Germline assignment: CDR1 SNHLY and CDR2 FYNNEI. This CDR3 is built from 11 residues. DNA for the CDR3: TGTGCCAGCAGCGTACAAGAGACCCAGTACTTC. Protein sequence: CASSVQETQYF.

This sequence joins TRBV3-1 (or the pseudogene TRBV3-2) and TRBJ1-5, with D possibly TRBD1 on 6 matching bases. CDR1 LGHDT and CDR2 YNNKEL come from the germline V gene (reference sequence). V lost 1 base to trimming and J lost 4 bases, with 11 bases between them. The CDR3 is 15 amino acids. The chain's CDR3 is CASSQGAQGNQPQHF. The CDR3 region has the DNA TGTGCCAGCAGCCAAGGAGCACAGGGAAATCAGCCCCAGCATTTT.

V usage is TRBV5-6 and J usage is TRBJ2-1; TRBD2 matches at 15 bases. V shed 4 bases and J 9 bases; nucleotides not matched to a gene: 11. Germline V CDR1 and CDR2: SGHDT, YYEEEE. CDR3 length equals 17 residues. CDR3 sequence (DNA): TGTGCCAGCAGCCAACCGGGACTAGCGGGGGGATGGGGTGAGCAGTTCTTC. This gives the protein CASSQPGLAGGWGEQFF.

The chain uses TRBV4-1 and TRBJ1-3; D remains unclear. CDR3 size: 16 residues. Trimming shortened V by 3 bases and J by 0 bases, and 12 bases separated the two germline ends. Germline V gene lookup returns CDR1 MGHRA and CDR2 YSYEKL. The CDR3 DNA follows: TGCGCCAGCAGCCATCCCCTGCGGGACTCTGGAAACACCATATATTTT. Protein: CASSHPLRDSGNTIYF.

The rearrangement joins TRBV7-9 to TRBJ2-5; 8 positions agree with TRBD2. The V segment lost 5 bases and the J segment 2 bases; nucleotides outside the gene matches: 19. Germline values: CDR1 SEHNR, CDR2 FQNEAQ (reference sequence). The CDR3 runs 19 residues. CDR3 bases: TGTGCCAGCAGCCCCCTAGAGCGGGGGTCCAACGCGGGACAAGAGACCCAGTACTTC. This translates into CASSPLERGSNAGQETQYF.

This clone was seen a handful of times. Distinct nucleotide sequences in the sample also encode this CDR3. This chain joins TRBV2 and TRBJ2-7; TRBD2 agrees at 10 bases. This CDR3 is built from 14 residues. Losses at the gene ends were 5 bases for V and 2 bases for J; bases not matched to a gene: 3. CDR1 is SNHLY, CDR2 FYNNEI, per germline. The CDR3 is CASSNSGGAYEQYF. CDR3 DNA sequence: TGTGCCAGCAGTAACAGCGGGGGGGCCTACGAGCAGTACTTC.

This clone was counted a single time. The chain carries TRBV6-4 and TRBJ2-3; possible D gene TRBD2, 6 bases. The CDR3 totals 16 residues. Trimming left V 5 bases short and J 2 bases short, with 17 bases between. The V gene's germline CDR1 is MRHNA and CDR2 SNTAGT. The CDR3 coding sequence is TGTGCCAGCAGTAGGAGCGGTCGGGGACTCACAGATACGCAGTATTTT. Its protein is CASSRSGRGLTDTQYF.

This chain links TRBV30 with TRBJ1-1; tentative D call: TRBD1 (6 bases). CDR1 is GTSNPN, CDR2 SVGIG, per germline (reference sequence). V was trimmed by 5 bases and J by 4 bases, leaving 23 bases between them. The length of the CDR3 is 16 residues. CDR3 region: CAWGGAVRASFTEAFF. The CDR3 DNA reads as TGTGCCTGGGGGGGGGCAGTTAGGGCGTCATTCACTGAAGCTTTCTTT. Variable domain in full (rest from reference TRBV30 and TRBJ1-1): SQTIHQWPATLVQPVGSPLSLECTVEGTSNPNLYWYRQAAGRGLQLLFYSVGIGQISSEVPQNLSASRPQDRQFILSSKKLLLSDSGFYLCAWGGAVRASFTEAFFGQGTRLTVV.

The chain employs TRBV5-1 and TRBJ1-6; D uncertain. The CDR3 has 14 residues. CDR1 is SGHRS and CDR2 is YFSETQ in the germline V gene. V lost 2 bases and J lost 8, with 11 bases in between. CDR3 loop: CASSFMGSDSPLHF. In DNA, the CDR3 is TGCGCCAGCAGCTTTATGGGGAGTGATTCACCCCTCCACTTT. Full variable domain (remainder filled in from reference TRBV5-1 and TRBJ1-6): KAGVTQTPRYLIKTRGQQVTLSCSPISGHRSVSWYQQTPGQGLQFLFEYFSETQRNKGNFPGRFSGRQFSNSRSEMNVSTLELGDSALYLCASSFMGSDSPLHFGNGTRLTVT.

This chain joins TRBV7-2 and TRBJ2-3; TRBD2 is a possible D gene (7 bases). V was shortened by 4 bases and J by 9 bases, with 17 bases between the two germline ends. Germline CDR1 SGHTA, CDR2 FQGNSA. The CDR3 covers 14 residues. The CDR3 nucleotides are TGTGCCAGCAGCTCGGCGGGGGCATTGAGAACGCAGTATTTT. Its translation is CASSSAGALRTQYF.

The chain has TRBV18 and TRBJ2-7; 8 nucleotides agree with TRBD1. Germline assignment: CDR1 KGHSH and CDR2 LQKENI. The CDR3 loop spans 14 amino acids. The V gene end was trimmed by 2 bases and the J gene end by 6 bases; junction bases not matched to a gene: 6. In DNA form, the CDR3 reads TGTGCCAGCTCACCAAAGGGACAGGATTCCGAGCAGTACTTC. This encodes CASSPKGQDSEQYF.

The V call is TRBV19, the J call TRBJ2-7; 8 nucleotides align to TRBD1. With V trimmed by 4 bases and J by 1 base, 9 bases remained unmatched. CDR1 and CDR2 from the germline V gene are LNHDA and SQIVND (reference sequence). The CDR3 runs to 16 residues. The CDR3 reads CASSTAGGVRSYEQYF. The CDR3 DNA reads TGTGCCAGTAGTACCGCAGGGGGCGTACGGTCCTACGAGCAGTACTTC. The variable domain in full, with the rest retrieved from reference TRBV19 and TRBJ2-7, is DGGITQSPKYLFRKEGQNVTLSCEQNLNHDAMYWYRQDPGQGLRLIYYSQIVNDFQKGDIAEGYSVSREKKESFPLTVTSAQKNPTAFYLCASSTAGGVRSYEQYFGPGTRLTVT.

The chain has TRBV7-8 and TRBJ2-3; 7 nucleotides match TRBD1. There are 16 residues in the CDR3. The junction had 13 bases not matched to a gene; V was cut back by 6 bases and J by 4 bases. Germline loops: CDR1 SGHVS, CDR2 FQNEAQ. The CDR3 nucleotides are TGTGCCAGCAGAGAGAGCCGACAGGGCCTTTCAGATACGCAGTATTTT. Translation: CASRESRQGLSDTQYF.

V gene TRBV4-2 combines with J gene TRBJ2-3; D call uncertain. V was clipped by 3 bases and J by 7 bases, with 20 bases between them. CDR3 length: 16 amino acids. Germline-derived CDR1 and CDR2 are LGHNA and YNFKEQ. The CDR3 spells CASSQPRSEPTHTQYF. In nucleotides, the CDR3 is TGTGCCAGCAGCCAGCCGCGGAGCGAACCCACCCATACGCAGTATTTT.

The rearrangement uses TRBV7-8 and TRBJ1-2; the match to TRBD1 covers 10 bases. V dropped 5 bases and J dropped 4; count of bases not matched to a gene: 13. CDR1 is SGHVS and CDR2 is FQNEAQ in the germline V gene. The CDR3 has 17 residues. The CDR3 here is CASSREKWTGGVYGYTF. The CDR3 nucleotides are TGTGCCAGCAGCCGCGAGAAATGGACAGGGGGAGTCTATGGCTACACCTTC.

This clone has just a few counts. The chain links TRBV19 to TRBJ1-1, with TRBD1 as a possible D gene (5 bases). Germline CDR1 reads LNHDA; CDR2 reads SQIVND (reference sequence). Deletions cut 3 bases from V and 1 base from J, with 9 bases between. The length of the CDR3 is 14 residues. This CDR3 reads CASSIGQANTEAFF. The DNA for the CDR3 is TGTGCCAGTAGTATCGGACAAGCGAACACTGAAGCTTTCTTT.